These 32 T cell receptor beta chains were all obtained from the same sample, sequenced in a study of cytomegalovirus exposure and HLA in healthy donors. PCR involved 60 Vbeta and 13 Jbeta primers. Sequencing used immunoSEQ multiplex PCR; TCRdb keeps in-frame clones, though not all of them. This table has about 130,000 clones, 80% appearing once. What was sequenced was PBMCs. The receptors originated from a man aged 30 to 39 in good health and CMV-seronegative.

This chain connects TRBV6-5 to TRBJ2-7; D is perhaps TRBD2 (5 bases). The CDR3 runs to 15 residues. The ends were cut back, 5 bases at V and 6 bases at J, with 20 bases in the middle. In germline, CDR1 is MNHEY, CDR2 SVGAGI. CDR3 sequence: CASSPGEKSDREQYF. The CDR3 DNA sequence: TGTGCCAGCAGTCCCGGGGAGAAGAGCGATCGCGAGCAGTACTTC.

The genes are TRBV11-3 and TRBJ2-1, with 11 bases fitting TRBD2. V shed 1 base and J 4 bases; nucleotides not matched to a gene: 3. Germline V gene lookup returns CDR1 SGHNT and CDR2 YENEEA. There are 16 residues in the CDR3. CDR3 sequence (DNA): TGTGCCAGCAGCTTAGCAGGGACTAGCGGATACAATGAGCAGTTCTTC. Translation: CASSLAGTSGYNEQFF.

The CDR3 loop reads CASSDLAYSYEQYF. The CDR3 bases are TGTGCCAGCAGCGATCTAGCGTACTCCTACGAGCAGTACTTC. The rearrangement uses TRBV9 and TRBJ2-7; tentatively, D is TRBD2 (6 bases). V lost 3 bases to trimming and J lost 0 bases, with 10 bases between them. Germline V gene sequence: CDR1 SGDLS, CDR2 YYNGEE. The CDR3 length is 14 residues. Looking up the rest from reference TRBV9 and TRBJ2-7 gives the full variable domain: DSGVTQTPKHLITATGQRVTLRCSPRSGDLSVYWYQQSLDQGLQFLIQYYNGEERAKGNILERFSAQQFPDLHSELNLSSLELGDSALYFCASSDLAYSYEQYFGPGTRLTVT.

The chain combines TRBV5-6 with TRBJ2-7, with TRBD2 identical over 9 bases. V shed 3 bases and J 0 bases; nucleotides not matched to a gene: 4. Germline V CDR1 and CDR2: SGHDT, YYEEEE. CDR3 length equals 15 residues. The CDR3 bases are TGTGCCAGCAGCTGGACTAGCGTGGGCTCCTACGAGCAGTACTTC. As protein: CASSWTSVGSYEQYF.

The V gene is TRBV27, the J gene TRBJ2-7, with no clear D. V was cut by 1 base and J by 0 bases, with 7 bases left in between. This CDR3 is 14 amino acids long. CDR1 is MNHEY and CDR2 is SMNVEV in the germline V gene (reference sequence). The CDR3 spells CASSLYSSSYEQYF. The CDR3 nucleotides read TGTGCCAGCAGTTTATATTCTAGCTCCTACGAGCAGTACTTC.

The chain has TRBV4-3 and TRBJ1-3; the match to TRBD1 covers 8 bases. This CDR3 spans 18 amino acids. The V and J ends lost 0 bases and 2 bases, in that order; junction bases with no gene match: 9. Germline lookup yields CDR1 LGHNA and CDR2 YSLEER. The CDR3 loop is CASSQEDFGQGPGNTIYF. In DNA, the CDR3 is TGCGCCAGCAGCCAAGAAGATTTCGGACAGGGACCTGGAAACACCATATATTTT.

J is TRBJ2-1 and V is TRBV5-6; D is perhaps TRBD2 (5 bases). CDR1 is SGHDT, CDR2 YYEEEE, per germline. V lost 4 bases and J lost 3, with 17 bases in between. CDR3 length equals 16 residues. CDR3 in amino acids: CASSGRTGSNYNEQFF. The CDR3 coding sequence is TGTGCCAGCAGCGGACGCACGGGGTCCAACTACAATGAGCAGTTCTTC. Filled out from reference TRBV5-6 and TRBJ2-1, the complete variable domain reads DAGVTQSPTHLIKTRGQQVTLRCSPKSGHDTVSWYQQALGQGPQFIFQYYEEEERQRGNFPDRFSGHQFPNYSSELNVNALLLGDSALYLCASSGRTGSNYNEQFFGPGTRLTVL.

This clone was seen a single time. J is TRBJ2-6 and V is TRBV2, with 10 bases matching TRBD2. Germline-derived CDR1 and CDR2 are SNHLY and FYNNEI. V shed 6 bases and J 1 base; nucleotides not matched to a gene: 9. The CDR3 runs to 18 residues. The CDR3: CASRAPIAGGSGANVLTF. The CDR3 DNA is TGTGCCAGCAGGGCCCCGATAGCGGGAGGATCTGGGGCCAACGTCCTGACTTTC.

The CDR3 DNA follows: TGTGCCAGCAGCTTAACACAGTCTTATACTGAAGCTTTCTTT. The encoded protein is CASSLTQSYTEAFF. The chain is built from TRBV11-1 and TRBJ1-1; no clear D. This CDR3 is built from 14 residues. The V end lost 2 bases, the J end lost 5 bases, and 12 bases lay between the germline ends. The germline CDR1 and CDR2 sequences are SGHAT and FQDESV (reference sequence).

This chain connects TRBV2 to TRBJ2-5, with 11 bases aligning to TRBD2. After removal of 5 bases from V and 5 bases from J, the junction contained 4 bases not matched to a gene. This CDR3 region has 14 residues. Looked up from germline, CDR1 is SNHLY and CDR2 is FYNNEI. CDR3 sequence: CASSRSGRAETQYF. The CDR3 DNA follows: TGTGCCAGCAGTCGTAGCGGGAGGGCCGAGACCCAGTACTTC.

The CDR3 loop reads CASSIWATSNQPQHF. The CDR3, as DNA: TGTGCCAGTAGTATCTGGGCGACAAGCAATCAGCCCCAGCATTTT. The chain combines TRBV19 with TRBJ1-5; D is undetermined. Germline V lookup: CDR1 LNHDA, CDR2 SQIVND (reference sequence). There are 15 residues in the CDR3. The V end was cut by 3 bases, the J end by 1 base, with 10 bases between.

CDR3 coding DNA: TGTGCCAGCAGTGGGACTAGCGGGTCCTACGAGCAGTACTTC. It specifies CASSGTSGSYEQYF. The chain has TRBV28 and TRBJ2-7; 12 nucleotides match TRBD2. The CDR3 spans 14 residues. The germline gives CDR1 MDHEN, CDR2 SYDVKM. V was clipped by 5 bases and J by 1 base; unmatched bases: 0.

The V call is TRBV5-1, the J call TRBJ2-2; TRBD1 might be the D (6 bases). From germline, CDR1 is SGHRS and CDR2 YFSETQ. The CDR3 is 13 amino acids. The V end lost 3 bases, the J end lost 7 bases, and 10 bases lay between the germline ends. The CDR3 sequence: CASSYQGSGELFF. CDR3 nucleotides: TGCGCCAGCAGCTATCAGGGGAGCGGGGAGCTGTTTTTT.

The chain is built from TRBV5-4 and TRBJ2-7; 7 nucleotides match TRBD1. V shed 2 bases, J shed 0 bases, and the junction held 5 bases outside the gene matches. From germline, CDR1 is SGHNT and CDR2 YYREEE (reference sequence). CDR3 length: 15 residues. The CDR3: CASSLEGASSYEQYF. The DNA of the CDR3 is TGTGCCAGCAGCTTAGAGGGGGCCTCCTCCTACGAGCAGTACTTC.

This chain links TRBV28 with TRBJ2-1; D is possibly TRBD2 (5 bases). The CDR3 totals 15 residues. The germline V and J ends were trimmed by 1 base and 4 bases, with 11 bases remaining between them. Germline V CDR1 and CDR2: MDHEN, SYDVKM. Here the CDR3 reads CASSLLRELYNEQFF. The CDR3 DNA reads as TGTGCCAGCAGTTTATTGAGGGAGCTATACAATGAGCAGTTCTTC.

This clone was found a few times. CDR3 region: CASSEGTSRRDEQFF. The CDR3 DNA reads TGTGCCAGCAGTGAGGGGACTAGCAGGAGAGATGAGCAGTTCTTC. This chain links TRBV6-1 with TRBJ2-1, with 9 bases matching TRBD2. J was trimmed by 8 bases and V by 3 bases; bases with no gene match: 8. Germline V gene lookup returns CDR1 MNHNS and CDR2 SASEGT. The CDR3 is made up of 15 amino acids.

This rearrangement joins TRBV4-1 to TRBJ2-3, with TRBD2 identical over 10 bases. Germline CDR1 MGHRA, CDR2 YSYEKL. The CDR3 totals 15 residues. Unmatched junction bases numbered 4, after V lost 2 bases and J lost 5 bases. This CDR3 is CASSQPGLAQDTQYF. The CDR3, as DNA: TGCGCCAGCAGCCAACCGGGACTAGCGCAAGATACGCAGTATTTT.

This clone has only a few counts. This chain joins TRBV27 and TRBJ2-7, with D possibly matching TRBD1 (6 bases). The V end was cut by 4 bases, the J end by 1 base, with 8 bases between. This CDR3 is built from 13 residues. Per the germline V gene, CDR1 is MNHEY and CDR2 is SMNVEV (reference sequence). The chain's CDR3 is CASSSGQSYEQYF. DNA of the CDR3: TGTGCCAGCAGTTCCGGACAGTCCTACGAGCAGTACTTC.

This clone was observed a few times. The V gene is TRBV6-6, the J gene TRBJ2-7; 12 nucleotides agree with TRBD2. CDR1 and CDR2 (germline): MNHNY, SVGAGI (reference sequence). This CDR3 region has 13 residues. V dropped 7 bases and J dropped 6; count of bases not matched to a gene: 4. The CDR3 reads CASTLAGGPEQYF. CDR3 in DNA: TGTGCCAGCACTCTAGCGGGAGGGCCCGAGCAGTACTTC.

The chain is built from TRBV29-1 and TRBJ1-2; weak D call: TRBD1 (5 bases). Trimming shortened V by 3 bases and J by 4 bases, and 9 bases separated the two germline ends. Germline CDR1 SQVTM, CDR2 ANQGSEA. The CDR3 contains 12 residues. The CDR3 here is CSVEAGGYGYTF. In nucleotides, the CDR3 is TGCAGCGTTGAGGCGGGGGGCTATGGCTACACCTTC.

The chain uses TRBV29-1 and TRBJ2-3; 7 bases are shared with TRBD2. With V trimmed by 4 bases and J by 0 bases, 10 bases remained unmatched. Germline CDR1 reads SQVTM; CDR2 reads ANQGSEA. This CDR3 contains 16 residues. CDR3 sequence: CSVAAASGPSTDTQYF. Here the CDR3 DNA reads TGCAGCGTTGCAGCCGCTAGCGGACCAAGCACAGATACGCAGTATTTT.

The chain combines TRBV7-6 with TRBJ2-3; TRBD2 matches 7 bases. Trimming at V came to 5 bases and at J to 6 bases, leaving 17 bases not matched to a gene. CDR3 size: 17 residues. CDR1 is SGHVS, CDR2 FNYEAQ, per germline. CDR3 DNA sequence: TGTGCCAGCAGCCGGGGGGTTTTCCGCAGCTCGTCGGATACGCAGTATTTT. It specifies CASSRGVFRSSSDTQYF. Full variable domain (outside the CDR3, taken from reference TRBV7-6 and TRBJ2-3): GAGVSQSPRYKVTKRGQDVALRCDPISGHVSLYWYRQALGQGPEFLTYFNYEAQQDKSGLPNDRFSAERPEGSISTLTIQRTEQRDSAMYRCASSRGVFRSSSDTQYFGPGTRLTVL.

This chain connects TRBV2 to TRBJ1-1, with D hard to call. Trimming removed 5 bases at V and 3 bases at J, with 10 bases between. The CDR3 has 13 amino acids. In germline, CDR1 is SNHLY, CDR2 FYNNEI. CDR3 DNA: TGTGCCAGCAGTCTTGGGGAGGACACTGAAGCTTTCTTT. This translates into CASSLGEDTEAFF.

A remark on this clone: The identical CDR3 is also encoded by other nucleotide sequences in the sample. The chain uses TRBV27 and TRBJ1-1; tentatively, D is TRBD1 (5 bases). V was cut by 5 bases and J by 3 bases, with 10 bases left in between. The germline V gene has CDR1 MNHEY and CDR2 SMNVEV (reference sequence). The CDR3 length is 13 residues. CDR3 in DNA: TGTGCCAGCAGTAAATTAGGGGACACTGAAGCTTTCTTT. This codes for CASSKLGDTEAFF.

V and J are TRBV16 and TRBJ2-7; 12 bases map to TRBD1. The V gene end was trimmed by 4 bases and the J gene end by 5 bases; junction bases not matched to a gene: 3. The germline V gene has CDR1 KGHSY and CDR2 FQNENV. CDR3 length: 14 residues. CDR3 nucleotide sequence: TGTGCCAGCAGCCCGGGACAGGGGGCTCACGAGCAGTACTTC. It translates to CASSPGQGAHEQYF. The full variable domain, its missing parts supplied by reference TRBV16 and TRBJ2-7, is GEEVAQTPKHLVRGEGQKAKLYCAPIKGHSYVFWYQQVLKNEFKFLISFQNENVFDETGMPKERFSAKCLPNSPCSLEIQATKLEDSAVYFCASSPGQGAHEQYFGPGTRLTVT.

The chain combines TRBV18 with TRBJ1-5, with TRBD1 as a possible D gene (5 bases). The germline V gene encodes CDR1 KGHSH and CDR2 LQKENI. The CDR3 loop spans 13 amino acids. V gave up 6 bases and J gave up 5 bases, with 11 bases separating them. The CDR3 DNA reads as TGTGCCAGCTCGTCGACCAGGGATCAGCCCCAGCATTTT. This sequence encodes CASSSTRDQPQHF.

V is TRBV5-8 and J is TRBJ2-2; the D is unclear. Germline V gene sequence: CDR1 SGHTS, CDR2 YDEGEE. V lost 0 bases, J lost 0 bases, and 15 bases lay in between. The CDR3 has 18 amino acids. The CDR3 region has the DNA TGTGCCAGCAGCTTGGTCAACGCTGAACTACCGAACACCGGGGAGCTGTTTTTT. This sequence encodes CASSLVNAELPNTGELFF.

V gene TRBV10-3 combines with J gene TRBJ2-3, with TRBD1 identical over 8 bases. V lost 2 bases to trimming and J lost 5 bases; unmatched junction nucleotides: 0. The CDR3 sequence is 13 residues long. Germline CDR1 and CDR2: ENHRY and SYGVKD. The chain's CDR3 is CAISEDRGDTQYF. CDR3 coding DNA: TGTGCCATCAGTGAGGACAGGGGAGATACGCAGTATTTT.

The CDR3 DNA follows: TGTGCCAGCAGTTTAAACCCCGGACTAGCGGGTCCTCACTACCCATCCTACGAGCAGTACTTC. The encoded protein is CASSLNPGLAGPHYPSYEQYF. The gene calls are TRBV28 and TRBJ2-7; 11 bases line up with TRBD2. This CDR3 is 21 amino acids long. V was pared by 2 bases and J by 1 base, with 19 bases of the junction left unmatched. CDR1 is MDHEN and CDR2 is SYDVKM in the germline V gene. The full variable domain, in which reference TRBV28 and TRBJ2-7 provide the parts outside the CDR3, is DVKVTQSSRYLVKRTGEKVFLECVQDMDHENMFWYRQDPGLGLRLIYFSYDVKMKEKGDIPEGYSVSREKKERFSLILESASTNQTSMYLCASSLNPGLAGPHYPSYEQYFGPGTRLTVT.

This clone turned up a few times. The genes are TRBV7-9 and TRBJ2-1; 8 bases agree with TRBD2. The V gene's germline CDR1 is SEHNR and CDR2 FQNEAQ (reference sequence). The CDR3 totals 14 residues. Trimming took 5 bases from V and 9 from J; bases not matched to a gene: 9. The CDR3 DNA sequence: TGTGCCAGCAGCCATGGACTAGCCCGGGGTGAGCAGTTCTTC. Translating gives CASSHGLARGEQFF.

The chain is built from TRBV27 and TRBJ1-1; TRBD1 is a possible D gene (6 bases). Germline CDR1 and CDR2: MNHEY and SMNVEV (reference sequence). The CDR3 covers 14 residues. The V gene lost 2 bases and the J gene lost 3 bases, with 10 bases spanning the gap. CDR3 sequence: CASSLQGLYTEAFF. CDR3 in DNA: TGTGCCAGCAGTTTACAGGGGTTGTACACTGAAGCTTTCTTT.

The rearrangement links TRBV4-2 to TRBJ2-2; a weak D match, TRBD2 (6 bases). The germline V gene has CDR1 LGHNA and CDR2 YNFKEQ. V was clipped by 0 bases and J by 7 bases, with 12 bases between them. The CDR3 sequence is 15 residues long. DNA for the CDR3: TGTGCCAGCAGCCAAGATCCCGGGAGTAGCGGGGAGCTGTTTTTT. Its translation is CASSQDPGSSGELFF.